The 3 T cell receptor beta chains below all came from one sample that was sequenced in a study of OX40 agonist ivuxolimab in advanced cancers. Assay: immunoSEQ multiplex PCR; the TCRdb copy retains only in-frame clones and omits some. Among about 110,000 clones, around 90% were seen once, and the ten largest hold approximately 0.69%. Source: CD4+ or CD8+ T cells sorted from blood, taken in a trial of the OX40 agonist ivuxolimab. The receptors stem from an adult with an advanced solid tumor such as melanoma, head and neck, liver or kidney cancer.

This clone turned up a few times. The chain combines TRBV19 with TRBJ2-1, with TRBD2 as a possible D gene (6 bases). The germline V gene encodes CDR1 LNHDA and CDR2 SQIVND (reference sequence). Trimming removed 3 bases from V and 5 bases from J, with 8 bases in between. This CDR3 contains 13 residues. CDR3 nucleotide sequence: TGTGCCAGTAGTATTAGCGGAGACAATGAGCAGTTCTTC. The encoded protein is CASSISGDNEQFF.

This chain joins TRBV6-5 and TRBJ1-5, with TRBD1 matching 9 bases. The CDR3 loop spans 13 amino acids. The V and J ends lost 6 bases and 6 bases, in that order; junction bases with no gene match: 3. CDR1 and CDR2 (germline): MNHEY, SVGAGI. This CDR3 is CASRLTGGQPQHF. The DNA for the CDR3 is TGTGCCAGCAGGCTGACAGGGGGTCAGCCCCAGCATTTT.

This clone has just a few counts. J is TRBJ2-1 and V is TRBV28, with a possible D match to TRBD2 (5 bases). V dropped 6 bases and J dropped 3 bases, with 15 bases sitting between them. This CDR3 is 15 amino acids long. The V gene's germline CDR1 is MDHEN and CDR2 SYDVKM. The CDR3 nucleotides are TGTGCCAGCAGCCCCGTTGGCGGGTTCTACAATGAGCAGTTCTTC. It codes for CASSPVGGFYNEQFF.